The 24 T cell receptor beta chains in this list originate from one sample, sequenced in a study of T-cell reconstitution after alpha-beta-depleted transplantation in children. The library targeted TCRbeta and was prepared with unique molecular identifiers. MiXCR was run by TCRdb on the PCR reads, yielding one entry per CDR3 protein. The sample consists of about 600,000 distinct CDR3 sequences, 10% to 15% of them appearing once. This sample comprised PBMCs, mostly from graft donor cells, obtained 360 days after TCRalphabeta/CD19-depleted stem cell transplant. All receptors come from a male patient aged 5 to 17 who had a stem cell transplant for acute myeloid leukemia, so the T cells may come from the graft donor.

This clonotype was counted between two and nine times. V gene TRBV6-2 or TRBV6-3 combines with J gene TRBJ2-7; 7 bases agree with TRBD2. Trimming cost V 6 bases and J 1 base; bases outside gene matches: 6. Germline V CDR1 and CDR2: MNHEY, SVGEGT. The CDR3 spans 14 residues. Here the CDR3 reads CASSSLAHSYEQYF. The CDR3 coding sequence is TGTGCCAGCAGCTCACTAGCGCATTCCTACGAGCAGTACTTC.

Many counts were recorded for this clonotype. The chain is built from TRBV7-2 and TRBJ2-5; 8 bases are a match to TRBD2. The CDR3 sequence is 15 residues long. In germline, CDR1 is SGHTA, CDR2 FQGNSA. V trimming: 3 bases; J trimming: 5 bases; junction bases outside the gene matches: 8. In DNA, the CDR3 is TGTGCCAGCAGCTTGAGCGGGAGAAGCGACGAGACCCAGTACTTC. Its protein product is CASSLSGRSDETQYF.

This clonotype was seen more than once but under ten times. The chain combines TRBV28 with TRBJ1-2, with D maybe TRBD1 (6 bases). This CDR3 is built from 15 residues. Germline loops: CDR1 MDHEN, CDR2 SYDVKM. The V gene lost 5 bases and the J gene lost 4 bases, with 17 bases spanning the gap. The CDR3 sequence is CASSKNGQPPYGYTF. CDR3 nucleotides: TGTGCCAGCAGTAAGAACGGACAGCCTCCCTATGGCTACACCTTC.

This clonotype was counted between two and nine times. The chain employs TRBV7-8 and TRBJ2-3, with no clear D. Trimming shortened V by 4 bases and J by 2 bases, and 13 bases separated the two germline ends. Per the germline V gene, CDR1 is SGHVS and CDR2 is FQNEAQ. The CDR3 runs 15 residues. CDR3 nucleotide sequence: TGTGCCAGCAGCTCCGACTTGGCGCACACAGATACGCAGTATTTT. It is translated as CASSSDLAHTDTQYF.

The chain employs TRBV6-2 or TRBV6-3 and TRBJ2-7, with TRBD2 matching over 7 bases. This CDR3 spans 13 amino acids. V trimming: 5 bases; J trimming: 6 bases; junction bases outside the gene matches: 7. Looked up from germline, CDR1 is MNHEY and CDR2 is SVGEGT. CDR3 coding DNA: TGTGCCAGCAGTCGGACACCGGGGGGCGAGCAGTACTTC. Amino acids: CASSRTPGGEQYF.

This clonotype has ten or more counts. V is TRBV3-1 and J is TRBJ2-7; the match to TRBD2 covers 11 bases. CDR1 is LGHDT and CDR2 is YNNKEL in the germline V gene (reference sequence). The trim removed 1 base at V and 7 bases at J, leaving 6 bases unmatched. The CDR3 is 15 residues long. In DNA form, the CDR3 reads TGTGCCAGCAGCCAAGGGCTAGCGGGAGGAAGGGAGCAGTACTTC. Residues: CASSQGLAGGREQYF.

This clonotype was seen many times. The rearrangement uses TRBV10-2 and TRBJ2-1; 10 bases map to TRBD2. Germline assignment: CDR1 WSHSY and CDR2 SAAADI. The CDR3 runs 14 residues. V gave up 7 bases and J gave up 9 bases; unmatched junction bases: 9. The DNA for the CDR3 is TGCGCCAGCATTTTAGCGGGAGGTAGGGGTGAGCAGTTCTTC. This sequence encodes CASILAGGRGEQFF.

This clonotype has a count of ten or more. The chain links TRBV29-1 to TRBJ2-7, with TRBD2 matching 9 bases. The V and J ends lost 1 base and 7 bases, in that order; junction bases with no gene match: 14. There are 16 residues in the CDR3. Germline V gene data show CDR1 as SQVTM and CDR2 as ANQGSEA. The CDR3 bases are TGCAGCGTTGAAGGATTTGGGACTAGCAGTCTGGGAGAGCAGTACTTC. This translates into CSVEGFGTSSLGEQYF.

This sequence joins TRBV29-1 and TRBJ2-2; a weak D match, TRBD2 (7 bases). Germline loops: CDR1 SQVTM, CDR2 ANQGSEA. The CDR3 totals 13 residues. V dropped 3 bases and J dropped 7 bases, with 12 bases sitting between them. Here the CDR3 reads CSVEGGPNGELFF. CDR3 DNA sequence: TGCAGCGTTGAGGGGGGGCCGAACGGGGAGCTGTTTTTT.

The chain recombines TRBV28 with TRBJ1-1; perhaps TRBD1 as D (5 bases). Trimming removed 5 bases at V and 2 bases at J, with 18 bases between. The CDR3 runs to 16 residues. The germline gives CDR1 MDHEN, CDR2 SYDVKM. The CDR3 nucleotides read TGTGCCAGCAGTCCTATCTCGGGGGGGATTAACACTGAAGCTTTCTTT. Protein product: CASSPISGGINTEAFF.

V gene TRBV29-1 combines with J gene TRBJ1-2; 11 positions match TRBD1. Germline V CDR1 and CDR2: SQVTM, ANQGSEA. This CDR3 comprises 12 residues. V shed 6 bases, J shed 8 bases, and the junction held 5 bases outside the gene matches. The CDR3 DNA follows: TGCAGCGTCGGACAGGGGGCGTGGGGCTACACCTTC. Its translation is CSVGQGAWGYTF.

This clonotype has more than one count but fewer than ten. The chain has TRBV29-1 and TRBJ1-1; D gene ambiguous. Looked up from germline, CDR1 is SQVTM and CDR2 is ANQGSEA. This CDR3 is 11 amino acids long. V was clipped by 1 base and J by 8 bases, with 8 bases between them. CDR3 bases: TGCAGCGTTGAAGGGCGAGGAGAAGCTTTCTTT. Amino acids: CSVEGRGEAFF.

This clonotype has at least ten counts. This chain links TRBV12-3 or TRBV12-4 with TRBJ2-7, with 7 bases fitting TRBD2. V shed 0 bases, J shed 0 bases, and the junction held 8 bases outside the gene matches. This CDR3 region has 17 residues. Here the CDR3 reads CASSLAQTSWSSYEQYF. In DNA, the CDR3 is TGTGCCAGCAGTTTAGCCCAGACTAGCTGGAGCTCCTACGAGCAGTACTTC.

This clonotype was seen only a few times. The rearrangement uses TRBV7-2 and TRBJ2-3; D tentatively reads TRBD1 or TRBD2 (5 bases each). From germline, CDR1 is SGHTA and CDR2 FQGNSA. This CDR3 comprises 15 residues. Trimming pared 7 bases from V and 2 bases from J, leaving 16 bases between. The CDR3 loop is CASTAPRGTTDTQYF. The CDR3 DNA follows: TGTGCCAGCACCGCGCCCCGAGGGACCACAGATACGCAGTATTTT.

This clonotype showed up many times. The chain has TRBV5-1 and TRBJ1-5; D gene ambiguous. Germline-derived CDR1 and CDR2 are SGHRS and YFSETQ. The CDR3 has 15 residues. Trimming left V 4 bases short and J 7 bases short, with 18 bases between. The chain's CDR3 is CASSQDGAGEQPQHF. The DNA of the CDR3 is TGCGCCAGCAGCCAGGACGGAGCTGGAGAGCAGCCCCAGCATTTT.

The CDR3 nucleotides are TGTGCCAGCAGTTACTACGACTCCGGGGAGCTGTTTTTT. It yields the protein CASSYYDSGELFF. This sequence joins TRBV6-6 and TRBJ2-2; no firm D call. CDR3 length equals 13 residues. The V gene's germline CDR1 is MNHNY and CDR2 SVGAGI (reference sequence). V was trimmed by 1 base and J by 6 bases, leaving 6 bases between them.

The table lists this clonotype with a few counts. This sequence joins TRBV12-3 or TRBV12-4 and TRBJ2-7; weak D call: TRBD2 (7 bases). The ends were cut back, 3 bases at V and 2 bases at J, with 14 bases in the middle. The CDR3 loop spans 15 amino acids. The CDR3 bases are TGTGCCAGCAGTTTTGGGGGGGCCTCAGCCTACGAGCAGTACTTC. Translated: CASSFGGASAYEQYF.

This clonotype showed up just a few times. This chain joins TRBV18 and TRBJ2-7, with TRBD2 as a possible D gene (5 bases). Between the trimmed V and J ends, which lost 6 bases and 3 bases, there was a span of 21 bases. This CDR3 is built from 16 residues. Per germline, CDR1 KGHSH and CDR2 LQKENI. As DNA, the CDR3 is TGTGCCAGCTCCCTGGAGGACTTTCAGGCTCGCTACGAGCAGTACTTC. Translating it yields CASSLEDFQARYEQYF.

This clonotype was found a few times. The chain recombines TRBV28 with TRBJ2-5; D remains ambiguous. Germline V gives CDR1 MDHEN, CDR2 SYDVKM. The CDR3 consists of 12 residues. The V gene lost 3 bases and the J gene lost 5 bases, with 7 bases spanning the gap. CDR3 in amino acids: CASSLFWETQYF. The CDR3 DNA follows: TGTGCCAGCAGTTTGTTTTGGGAGACCCAGTACTTC. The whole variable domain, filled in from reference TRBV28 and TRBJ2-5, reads DVKVTQSSRYLVKRTGEKVFLECVQDMDHENMFWYRQDPGLGLRLIYFSYDVKMKEKGDIPEGYSVSREKKERFSLILESASTNQTSMYLCASSLFWETQYFGPGTRLLVL.

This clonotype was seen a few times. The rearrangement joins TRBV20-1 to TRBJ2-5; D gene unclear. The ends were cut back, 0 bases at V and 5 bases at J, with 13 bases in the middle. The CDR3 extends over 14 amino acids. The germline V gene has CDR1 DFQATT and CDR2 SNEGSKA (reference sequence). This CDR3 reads CSARDSTRRETQYF. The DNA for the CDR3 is TGCAGTGCTAGAGATTCAACCAGAAGGGAGACCCAGTACTTC.

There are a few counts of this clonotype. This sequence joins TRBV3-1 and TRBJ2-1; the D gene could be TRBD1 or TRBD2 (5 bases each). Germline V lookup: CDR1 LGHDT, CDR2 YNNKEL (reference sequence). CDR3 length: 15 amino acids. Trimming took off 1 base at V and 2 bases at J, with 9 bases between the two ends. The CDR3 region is CASSQARGTYNEQFF. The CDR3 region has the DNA TGTGCCAGCAGCCAAGCGAGGGGAACCTACAATGAGCAGTTCTTC.

The CDR3 here is CASSLLGEPRPYF. In nucleotides, the CDR3 is TGTGCCAGCAGCCTACTCGGGGAACCGCGTCCGTACTTC. The gene calls are TRBV7-9 and TRBJ2-7; TRBD2 might be the D (5 bases). Trimming took off 5 bases at V and 12 bases at J, with 20 bases between the two ends. The CDR3 is 13 amino acids. Germline loops: CDR1 SEHNR, CDR2 FQNEAQ (reference sequence).

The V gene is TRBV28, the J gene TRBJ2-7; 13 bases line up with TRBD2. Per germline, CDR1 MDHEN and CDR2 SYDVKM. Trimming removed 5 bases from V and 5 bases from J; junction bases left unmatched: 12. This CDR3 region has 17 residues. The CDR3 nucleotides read TGTGCCAGCAGTGCGGGACTAGCGGGAAAGGTAACTGACGAGCAGTACTTC. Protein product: CASSAGLAGKVTDEQYF.

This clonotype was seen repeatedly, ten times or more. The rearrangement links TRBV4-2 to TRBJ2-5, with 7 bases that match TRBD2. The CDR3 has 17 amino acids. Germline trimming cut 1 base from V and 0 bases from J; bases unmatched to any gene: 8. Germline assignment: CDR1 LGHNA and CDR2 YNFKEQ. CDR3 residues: CASSQAPGLRYQETQYF. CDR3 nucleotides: TGTGCCAGCAGCCAAGCCCCGGGACTAAGGTACCAAGAGACCCAGTACTTC.